This T cell receptor beta chain was documented in a study of cytomegalovirus exposure and HLA in healthy donors (dated by TCRdb to between 2016 and 2019). Describing the broader study: An earlier analysis of 587 of the donors reported 250 to 350 Gb of sequence data and 95 million to 140 million unique TCR beta sequences obtained from about 179 million T cells. An early release that covered 640 HLA-typed donors contained around 300 gigabases of sequencing data and tens of millions of unique TCR sequences. The genetic ancestry cluster associated with self-reported Caucasian donors included around four fifths of the roughly 360 genotyped donors. The study aimed to test whether cataloging public T cell receptors could reveal signatures of past pathogen exposure. The study used immunosequencing to profile the T cell repertoires of approximately 630 subjects and linked those repertoires to cytomegalovirus serostatus. Besides the first cohort of roughly 660 subjects, a separate validation cohort made up of roughly 120 different subjects was used. High-throughput TCR immunosequencing, statistical association of individual TCRs with disease status, and machine learning were combined to predict cytomegalovirus infection status. A later analysis re-examined previously published TCR beta repertoires from more than 650 donors and added high-resolution HLA genotyping to investigate patterns of TCR occurrence. Rather than drawing on any new phenotypic data, the later analysis identified candidate immune exposures from TCR beta sequences and the way those sequences occurred across donors. An earlier analysis of some 500 of the donors used high-throughput TCR beta sequencing to judge whether each TCR beta V gene segment behaved as functional or pseudogenic. Alongside the repertoire data, information on donor age, sex, ethnicity and CMV serostatus was compiled. In a later genetic analysis, genome-wide SNP genotypes for about three fifths of the roughly 670 donors were used, and that subset was treated as a discovery cohort. All discovery cohort repertoires had been generated on a single sequencing platform. Both class I and class II loci were covered by HLA typing, at four-digit resolution. Typing coverage varied by locus: roughly 620-640 donors for A, B, C, DRB1 and DQB1; approximately 500 for DQA1; over 600 for DPA1; 400 to 480 for DPB1. Four to six DR-DQ haplotypes were handled as single units for association and clustering, since linkage in the cohort was strong. Among some 400 genotyped donors of the cohort, an average of around 240,000 unique TCR beta nucleotide sequences were sequenced per donor, roughly 20% of them non-productive.

The cohort comprised fewer than 700 healthy bone marrow donors. At the time of sampling, all cohort members were nominally healthy, though unrecorded immune exposures were likely present. The donor was CMV seropositive and belonged to the group of 250 to 300 seropositive cohort members. A peripheral blood sample was provided by each donor, and peripheral blood mononuclear cells were used for TCR beta sequencing. Genomic DNA extraction from the blood cell samples was performed with the Qiagen DNeasy Blood Extraction Kit. Via the germline V gene, CDR1 is MNHEY and CDR2 SVGAGI. The CDR3 holds 15 amino acids from the cysteine to the phenylalanine. Only the CDR3 DNA stays, 45 bases, in frame from base 1. Germline trimming amounts to 6 bases on V and 4 bases on J, with 8 as the count of junction bases outside the gene matches. Overall study results and their limits: A cluster of highly shared sequence variants was judged likely to represent a technical artifact of the sequencing pipeline. Sequencing depth was assumed to be roughly uniform across donors in the presence/absence analyses, though that assumption may not hold. Linkage disequilibrium might explain the correlated functional status among segregating V segments, but an unknown experimental factor could not be ruled out. Broadly in line with IMGT annotations, most TCR beta V segments showed up in productive rearrangements about 90% or about 30% of the time in an earlier analysis of roughly 590 of the donors. Some IMGT-functional V segments, including TRBV6-2 and TRBV6-3, could not be distinguished by the 87-base-pair reads and were therefore excluded. For the cohort, immune exposure information was limited to CMV serostatus. Specific HLA alleles were associated with over 15,000 TCR beta sequences at a false discovery rate of 0.05 in a later analysis. A further reported finding was that TCR beta sequences accurately predicted the HLA-A and HLA-B alleles for most subjects in the first cohort. The classifier was reported to diagnose cytomegalovirus status with high specificity and sensitivity in both the original and validation cohorts. Most TCR sequences were observed very rarely across donors, whereas some public TCRs were present in many individuals. The cohort was sequenced for TCR beta chains only, and without alpha or paired-chain data the features that could be detected were limited. An association between a missense DCLRE1C variant and V-gene and J-gene trimming of TCR beta chains was found in a later genetic analysis and replicated in an independent cohort. The authors suggested that the approach could potentially be extended to other disease states and immunological phenotypes. A few of the identified cytomegalovirus-associated TCR beta chains were confirmed in vitro to be specific for cytomegalovirus antigens. Strong co-occurrence of HLA alleles, especially DR and DQ, made assigning TCR associations to individual alleles difficult. In a later analysis, TCR association rates were found to vary across HLA loci, with the most associated TCRs seen for DRB1 alleles and the fewest for HLA-C alleles. Compared with the approximately 720-donor mean, donors in an Asian-associated ancestry cluster had fewer N-insertions in productive TCRs, according to a later genetic analysis. Compared with equally common non-associated chains, HLA-associated TCR beta chains in a later analysis were more clonally expanded and had lower generation probabilities. The earlier analysis of a few hundred of the donors excluded approximately 17 rarely observed V segments, including chromosome 9 orphons, because counts were too low. In the study, 150 to 200 TCR beta chains were listed as associated with cytomegalovirus. Because HLA typing was missing for some donors at each locus, association tests included only the typed subset. Most CMV-associated TCR beta chains appeared to be HLA-restricted in a later analysis, and the HLA associations seemed to be driven largely by CMV exposure. According to a later analysis, parvovirus B19, influenza, CMV and Epstein-Barr virus appeared linked to several top co-occurrence clusters.

This clone was seen a handful of times. This receptor's antigen is unknown. No base quality values were provided; no much bigger clone lies one nucleotide off. Libraries came from the immunoSEQ multiplex PCR assay. The multiplex PCR relied on a mix of 60 forward primers for TCR Vbeta segments and 13 reverse primers for TCR Jbeta segments. The CDR3 region of rearranged TCR beta genes was amplified from genomic DNA by a multiplex PCR assay. On the Illumina HiSeq System, the amplified TCR beta libraries were sequenced as 87-base-pair reads. Turning to the authors' computational methods: Across the roughly 700 repertoires, a later analysis counted roughly 84 million unique TCR beta chains, about 10 million of which were shared by at least two donors. A nearest-neighbor algorithm error-corrected the raw reads and collapsed the reads into unique sequences, merging closely related sequences to remove PCR and sequencing errors. Alignment of CDR3 sequences to IMGT reference sequences was used to assign V, D and J gene segments. For a sequence to be retained, a match of at least six nucleotides to both a V gene segment and a J gene segment was required. Rearrangements were called productive when the CDR3 lacked stop codons and stayed in frame with V and J; all others were non-productive. CDR3 was defined by IMGT convention, running from the second conserved V-encoded cysteine to the conserved J-encoded phenylalanine. The earlier analysis of 587 of the donors excluded any sequence lacking an unambiguous match to a single V gene segment. An earlier analysis of 450 to 650 of the donors called V segments functional above 56.7% productive rearrangements and segregating when the between-donor standard deviation exceeded 5%. A statistical classification framework was built to diagnose cytomegalovirus status from the catalog of TCR beta chain sequences. A later analysis assigned V and J genes by comparing TCR nucleotide sequences with IMGT/GENE-DB human TR gene sequences. A later analysis assigned CDR3 sequences and most-parsimonious VDJ recombination scenarios with the TCRdist pipeline. In a later analysis, every TCR beta chain was defined by the combination of its CDR3 amino acid sequence and its V-gene family, and reads without a unique V-gene family were dropped. As a way to deal with suspected cross-contamination and a sequencing artifact, a later analysis dropped 592 nucleotide sequences that were highly shared and had low generation probability. For each public chain, a later analysis derived a clonal expansion index from normalized ranks of inferred template counts within each repertoire. In a later analysis, generation probabilities were computed with a VDJ recombination model fitted to out-of-frame rearrangements, and the resulting probabilities were checked against IGoR. In a later analysis, hypergeometric tests were used to score TCR-TCR, TCR-HLA and TCR-CMV co-occurrence, with a repertoire-size bias correction applied to TCR pairs. A later analysis estimated false discovery rates by permuting HLA or CMV assignments 20 times. In a later analysis, co-occurring TCRs were grouped with DBSCAN, and TCRdist sequence similarity was added when clustering was performed within HLA-allele-positive subsets. Co-occurrence clustering excluded repertoires with fewer than 30,000 or more than 120,000 public chains, plus five with anomalous nucleotide sharing. TCRdb stores this immuneACCESS table with in-frame sequences only. Part of the clones is absent; in the studies checked, under half of the shortfall reflects unresolved V genes, and no reason is known for the rest. Clonal size and the V and J genes are those of that table, whereas D and trimming came from the DNA. This sample gives almost 200,000 clones in total; 79% of them show up just once. Together, the top ten hold around 4.3% of the sample.

The sequence derives from a woman aged 25-40 years in good health and CMV-seropositive. The sample comprised PBMCs. This chain is built from TRBV6-5 and TRBJ1-3; TRBD1 matches 8 bases in the middle. The DNA reads TGTGCCAGCAGCGGCAGGGGGCGAAGAGGAAACACCATATATTTT. This translates into CASSGRGRRGNTIYF.